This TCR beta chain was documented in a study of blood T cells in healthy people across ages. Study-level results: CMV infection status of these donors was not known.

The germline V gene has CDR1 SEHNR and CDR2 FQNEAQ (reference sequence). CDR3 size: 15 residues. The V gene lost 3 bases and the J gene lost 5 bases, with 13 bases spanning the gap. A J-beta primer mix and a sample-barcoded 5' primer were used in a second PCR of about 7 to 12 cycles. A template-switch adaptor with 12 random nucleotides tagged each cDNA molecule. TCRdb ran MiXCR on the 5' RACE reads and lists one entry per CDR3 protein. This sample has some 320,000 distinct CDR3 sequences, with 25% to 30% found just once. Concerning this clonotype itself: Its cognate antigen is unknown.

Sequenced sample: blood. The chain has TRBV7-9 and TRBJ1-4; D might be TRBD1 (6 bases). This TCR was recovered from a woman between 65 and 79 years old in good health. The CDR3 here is CASSLGPGTNEKLFF. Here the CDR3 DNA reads TGTGCCAGCAGCTTGGGGCCAGGGACAAATGAAAAACTGTTTTTT.